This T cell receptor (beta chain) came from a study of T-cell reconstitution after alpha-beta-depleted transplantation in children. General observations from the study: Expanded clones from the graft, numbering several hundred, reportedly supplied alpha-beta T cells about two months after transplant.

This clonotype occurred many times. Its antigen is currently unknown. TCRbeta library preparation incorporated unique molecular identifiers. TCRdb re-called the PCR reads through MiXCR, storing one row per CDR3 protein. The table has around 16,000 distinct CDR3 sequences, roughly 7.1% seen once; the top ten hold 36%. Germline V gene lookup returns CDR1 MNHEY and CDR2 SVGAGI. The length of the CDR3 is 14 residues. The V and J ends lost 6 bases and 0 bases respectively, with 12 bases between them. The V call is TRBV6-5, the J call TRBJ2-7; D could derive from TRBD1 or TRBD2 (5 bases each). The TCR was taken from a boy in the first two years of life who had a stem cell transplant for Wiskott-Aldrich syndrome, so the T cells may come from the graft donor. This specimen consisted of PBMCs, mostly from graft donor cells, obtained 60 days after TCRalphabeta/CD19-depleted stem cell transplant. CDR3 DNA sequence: TGTGCCAGCAGCCGGGACCCAAGCTCCTACGAGCAGTACTTC. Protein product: CASSRDPSSYEQYF.